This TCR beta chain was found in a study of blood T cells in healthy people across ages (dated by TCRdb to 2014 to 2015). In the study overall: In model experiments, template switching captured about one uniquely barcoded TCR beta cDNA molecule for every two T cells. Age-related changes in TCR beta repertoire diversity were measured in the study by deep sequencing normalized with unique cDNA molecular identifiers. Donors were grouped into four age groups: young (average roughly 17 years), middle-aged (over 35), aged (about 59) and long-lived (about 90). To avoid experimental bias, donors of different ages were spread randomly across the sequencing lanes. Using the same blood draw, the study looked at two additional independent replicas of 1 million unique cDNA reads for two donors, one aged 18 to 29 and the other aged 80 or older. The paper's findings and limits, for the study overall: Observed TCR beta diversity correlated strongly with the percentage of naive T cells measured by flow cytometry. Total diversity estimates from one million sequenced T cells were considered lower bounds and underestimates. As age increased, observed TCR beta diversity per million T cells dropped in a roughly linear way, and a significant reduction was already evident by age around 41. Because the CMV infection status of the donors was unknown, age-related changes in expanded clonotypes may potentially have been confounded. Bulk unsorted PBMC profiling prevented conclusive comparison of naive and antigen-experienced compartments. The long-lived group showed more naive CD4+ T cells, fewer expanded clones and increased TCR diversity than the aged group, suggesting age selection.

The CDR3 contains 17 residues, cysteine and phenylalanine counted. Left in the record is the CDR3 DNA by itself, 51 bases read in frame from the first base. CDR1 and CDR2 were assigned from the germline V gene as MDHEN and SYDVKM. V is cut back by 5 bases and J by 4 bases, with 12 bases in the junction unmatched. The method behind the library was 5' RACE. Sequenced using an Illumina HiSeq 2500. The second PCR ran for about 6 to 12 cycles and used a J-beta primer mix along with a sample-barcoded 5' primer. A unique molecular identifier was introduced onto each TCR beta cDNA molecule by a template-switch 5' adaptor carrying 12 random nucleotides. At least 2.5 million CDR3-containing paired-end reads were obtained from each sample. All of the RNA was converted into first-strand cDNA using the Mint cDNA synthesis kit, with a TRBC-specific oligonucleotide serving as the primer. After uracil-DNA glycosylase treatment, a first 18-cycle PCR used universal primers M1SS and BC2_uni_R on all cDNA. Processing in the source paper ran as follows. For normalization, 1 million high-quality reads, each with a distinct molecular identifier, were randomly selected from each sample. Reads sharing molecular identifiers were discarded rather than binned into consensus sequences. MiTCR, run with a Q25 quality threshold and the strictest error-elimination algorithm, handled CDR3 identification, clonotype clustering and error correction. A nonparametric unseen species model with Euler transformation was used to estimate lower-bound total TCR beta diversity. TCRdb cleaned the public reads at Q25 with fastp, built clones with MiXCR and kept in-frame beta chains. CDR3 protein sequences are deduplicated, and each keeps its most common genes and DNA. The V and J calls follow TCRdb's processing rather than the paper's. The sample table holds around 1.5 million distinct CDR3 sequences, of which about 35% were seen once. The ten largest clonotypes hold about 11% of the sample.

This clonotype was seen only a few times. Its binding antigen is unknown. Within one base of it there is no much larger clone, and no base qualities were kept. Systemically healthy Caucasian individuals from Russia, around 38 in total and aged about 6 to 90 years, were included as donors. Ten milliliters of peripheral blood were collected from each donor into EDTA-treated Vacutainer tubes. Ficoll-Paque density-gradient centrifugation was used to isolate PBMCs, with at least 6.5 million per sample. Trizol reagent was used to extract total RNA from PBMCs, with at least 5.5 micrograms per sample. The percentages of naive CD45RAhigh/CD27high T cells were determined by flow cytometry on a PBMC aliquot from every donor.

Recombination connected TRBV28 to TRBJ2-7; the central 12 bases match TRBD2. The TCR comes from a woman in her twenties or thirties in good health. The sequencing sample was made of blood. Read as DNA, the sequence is TGTGCCAGCAGTCTCAATCCCCAGACTAGCGGGAGTTACGAGCAGTACTTC. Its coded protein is CASSLNPQTSGSYEQYF.